The TCR beta chain under discussion was sequenced for a study of blood T cell repertoires in COVID-19. As for the study in general: The study drew acute and convalescent COVID-19 samples from the United States, Italy and Spain.

In the original analysis: Nucleated cell counts were estimated from reference gene primer amplification. TCRdb keeps only in-frame clones here, not all; method: immunoSEQ multiplex PCR. V and J calls plus clone size are reproduced from that table; the DNA served to infer D and trimming. The table lists 10,000 to 13,000 clones, roughly 83% of them singletons. This clone is medium-sized by share. Source material: peripheral blood. The TCR was taken from a human donor in a cohort sampled during active COVID-19.

CDR3 sequence reads: CASSPGTWGEQYF. The DNA for the CDR3 is TGTGCCAGCAGCCCCGGGACTTGGGGGGAGCAGTACTTC. The rearrangement links TRBV7-9 to TRBJ2-7; a possible D gene is TRBD2 (6 bases). The CDR3 runs to 13 residues. V gave up 5 bases and J gave up 7 bases, with 15 bases separating them. CDR1 SEHNR and CDR2 FQNEAQ come from the germline V gene (reference sequence).